This is a list of T cell receptor beta chains from one sample in a study of T cells in Graves' hyperthyroidism and ophthalmopathy. TCRdb itself ran the multiplex PCR reads through MiXCR, one entry per CDR3 protein. The data show some 740,000 distinct CDR3 sequences, 14% seen once. The material sequenced was blood. Receptor source: a woman aged 18 to 35 with Graves' hyperthyroidism. Both conserved end residues are part of each CDR3. D genes are given only for firm matches. Rows give clone size only sometimes, using once, few, many, or a class for an expanded clone.

>few|TRBJ1-4|TRBV12-3/TRBV12-4|NA
TGTGCCAGCAGCCACGATCGAGAACTGTTTTTT
CASSHDRELFF
>NA|TRBJ1-1|TRBV30|NA
TGTGCCTGGAGTGACAGGGCGGGGAACACTGAAGCTTTCTTT
CAWSDRAGNTEAFF
>NA|TRBJ2-3|TRBV9|TRBD2
TGTGCCAGCAGCGCCAGTAGCGGGAGTTTCTACGATACGCAGTATTTT
CASSASSGSFYDTQYF
>NA|TRBJ2-3|TRBV20-1|NA
TGCGGGTTCCTACAGGGACCCACAGATACGCAGTATTTT
CGFLQGPTDTQYF
>many|TRBJ1-2|TRBV7-8|NA
TGTGCCAGCAGCCACAAGGACAGAGCCCACTATGGCTACACCTTC
CASSHKDRAHYGYTF
>many|TRBJ2-1|TRBV13|NA
TGTGCCAGCAGCGTCCAGCGGTTAGGCTCCTACAATGAGCAGTTCTTC
CASSVQRLGSYNEQFF
>few|TRBJ1-1|TRBV7-8|NA
TGTGCCAGCAGCCAAGCAGGGTGGGACACTGAAGCTTTCTTT
CASSQAGWDTEAFF
>few|TRBJ2-4|TRBV7-2|TRBD2
TGTGCCAGCAGCTTTAACGGACTAGCGCTCGCCAAAAACATTCAGTACTTC
CASSFNGLALAKNIQYF
>once|TRBJ1-2|TRBV19|NA
TGTGCCAGTAGCCGTCTCCCTGACGGAGTAGATGGCTACACCTTC
CASSRLPDGVDGYTF
>many|TRBJ2-6|TRBV29-1|TRBD1
TGCAGCGTTGAAGACGGCAGGGGGCGGGGTACTGGGGCCAACGTCCTGACTTTC
CSVEDGRGRGTGANVLTF
>many|TRBJ2-1|TRBV12-3/TRBV12-4|TRBD2
TGTGCCAGCAGCTCCGGCGGGAGGGCCCTAGAGCAGTTCTTC
CASSSGGRALEQFF
>NA|TRBJ1-5|TRBV19|NA
TGTGCCAGTAGCGGGAGGTACTATAGCAATCAGCCCCAGCATTTT
CASSGRYYSNQPQHF
>few|TRBJ2-5|TRBV24-1|TRBD2
TGTGCCACCAGTGAAGCCCAACGGGGGGGGACTCAGTACTTC
CATSEAQRGGTQYF
>many|TRBJ2-3|TRBV20-1|TRBD2
TGCAGTGCGCATAGGACTAGCGGGGAAGATACGCAGTATTTT
CSAHRTSGEDTQYF
>many|TRBJ2-1|TRBV20-1|TRBD2
TGCAGTGCTGACCCGGGACTAGCGGGAGTGAGCTCCTACAATGAGCAGTTCTTC
CSADPGLAGVSSYNEQFF
>NA|TRBJ1-4|TRBV6-1|NA
TGTGCCAGCGGACACGCCCTGCGCAGCAATGAAAAACTGTTTTTT
CASGHALRSNEKLFF
>once|TRBJ2-7|TRBV25-1|TRBD2
TGTGCCAGCACTCCCTTAAGGGGAGGGGAGCAGTACTTC
CASTPLRGGEQYF
>NA|TRBJ2-5|TRBV28|NA
TGTGCCAGCAGCCGCCGGGGGACCCAGTACTTC
CASSRRGTQYF
>NA|TRBJ1-6|TRBV28|NA
TGTGCCAGCAGACACCCGACAGGTGCCTATAATTCACCCCTCCACTTT
CASRHPTGAYNSPLHF
>NA|TRBJ2-1|TRBV14|TRBD2
TGTGCCAGCAGAGGGGGAACGGACGGGACTAGCGGGAGTTTTAGGCATGAGCAGTTCTTC
CASRGGTDGTSGSFRHEQFF
>few|TRBJ2-7|TRBV2|NA
TGTGCCAGCAAGGACAACTACGAGCAGTACTTC
CASKDNYEQYF
>few|TRBJ2-2|TRBV7-9|NA
TGTGCCAGCAGCTTAAAGGGCGGCGCGAACACCGGGGAGCTGTTTTTT
CASSLKGGANTGELFF
>NA|TRBJ1-2|TRBV5-5|NA
TGTGCCAGCAGCTTAAATAGATACCCGACCTCGTATGGCTACACCTTC
CASSLNRYPTSYGYTF
>few|TRBJ2-7|TRBV20-1|NA
TGCAGTGGTGGCACAGGACCGTCCTACGAGCAGTACTTC
CSGGTGPSYEQYF
>many|TRBJ2-7|TRBV4-3|TRBD2
TGCGCCAGCAGCCCCGGTTGGGGGACTAGCGACTCCTACGAGCAGTACTTC
CASSPGWGTSDSYEQYF
>NA|TRBJ2-2|TRBV29-1|NA
TGCAGCGTTGAAGGGGCCTTCAAAAACACCGGGGAGCTGTTTTTT
CSVEGAFKNTGELFF
>many|TRBJ2-7|TRBV20-1|TRBD2
TGCAGTGCTGGAAATAGCGGGAGGGCCCTATACGAGCAGTACTTC
CSAGNSGRALYEQYF
>many|TRBJ2-1|TRBV7-2|TRBD2
TGTGCCAGCAGCTTAGAATCGTTAGCGGGCTACAATGAGCAGTTCTTC
CASSLESLAGYNEQFF
>many|TRBJ1-5|TRBV24-1|TRBD1
TGTGCCACCAGTGACCCCAAGACAGGGAGCGATCAGCCCCAGCATTTT
CATSDPKTGSDQPQHF
>many|TRBJ2-1|TRBV7-3|NA
TGTGCCAGCGCAGGGGAATACGAGCAGTTCTTC
CASAGEYEQFF
>NA|TRBJ2-7|TRBV12-3/TRBV12-4|NA
TGTGCCAGCAGTTTAGGCGGGACAGTCCCCTACGAGCAGTACTTC
CASSLGGTVPYEQYF
>many|TRBJ2-1|TRBV14|TRBD2
TGTGCCAGCAGCCAAGAACTAGCGGGATGGGCTGAGCAGTTCTTC
CASSQELAGWAEQFF
>many|TRBJ2-2|TRBV6-1|TRBD1
TGTGCCAGCAGGAGGGGGGACAGGATGAACACCGGGGAGCTGTTTTTT
CASRRGDRMNTGELFF
>few|TRBJ1-2|TRBV10-3|NA
TGTGCCATCAGCAGGACAGAGAACTATGGCTACACCTTC
CAISRTENYGYTF
>few|TRBJ1-6|TRBV28|NA
TGTGCCAGCAGCCCACAGCGGTCCGCACATAATTCACCCCTCCACTTT
CASSPQRSAHNSPLHF
>NA|TRBJ1-3|TRBV29-1|NA
TGCAGCGTTGAAAATCACTCTGGAAACACCATATATTTT
CSVENHSGNTIYF
>many|TRBJ2-1|TRBV18|NA
TGTGCCAGCTCACCACTGGGGGCAGGAAGGGATGAGCAGTTCTTC
CASSPLGAGRDEQFF
>few|TRBJ1-1|TRBV4-3|NA
TGCGCCAGCAGCCCGGGACCTCCTGAAGCTTTCTTT
CASSPGPPEAFF
>many|TRBJ2-7|TRBV3-1|NA
TGTGCCAGCAGCCCGAGCTATGTAGCCTACGAGCAGTACTTC
CASSPSYVAYEQYF
>NA|TRBJ1-5|TRBV15|NA
TGTGCCACCAGCAGAGATGGGTGGGAAAATCAGCCCCAGCATTTT
CATSRDGWENQPQHF
>NA|TRBJ1-2|TRBV29-1|NA
TGCAGCGTTGAAGACAGGCAGAGGATTAACTATGGCTACACCTTC
CSVEDRQRINYGYTF
>few|TRBJ2-2|TRBV10-3|TRBD2
TGTGCCATCAAAGTCCCCAGCGGGATTGCGGCCGGGGAGCTGTTTTTT
CAIKVPSGIAAGELFF
>few|TRBJ2-5|TRBV6-2/TRBV6-3|TRBD1
TGTGCCAGCAGTTATCGGACAGGGCGAGAGACCCAGTACTTC
CASSYRTGRETQYF